The sample holds a few counts of the clone carrying this T cell receptor (beta chain). No antigen is known for it. The record originates from a study of vaccination effects on CD4 cells after COVID-19. Study overall: A median of 72 days separated the second dose and sampling.

Antigen-specific CD4+ T cells were first expanded with viral peptide pools by the ViraFEST assay and only then sequenced. Scientists isolated CD4+ T cells after an approximately 10-day culture period ended. Participants each got two BNT162b2 or mRNA-1273 vaccine doses. Negative nucleocapsid antibody tests before and after vaccination confirmed no previous SARS-CoV-2 infection. The V gene end was trimmed by 3 bases and the J gene end by 8 bases; junction bases not matched to a gene: 9. This CDR3 has 15 amino acids. Germline V gene lookup returns CDR1 KGHDR and CDR2 SFDVKD. The study, taken as a whole, reports: Healthy vaccinees had only 1 of 255 vaccine-induced clones cross-react with common cold coronaviruses.

The protocol was immunoSEQ multiplex PCR, while the TCRdb copy is restricted to in-frame clones and leaves out a portion. The repertoire consists of 25,000 to 30,000 clones, with about three quarters occurring once and the leading ten covering around 6.5%. This receptor was identified in a human donor who received a COVID-19 vaccine. Some clones in this sample may be carry-over from other donors' samples. The chain is built from TRBV24-1 and TRBJ1-2, with 9 bases identical to TRBD1. Sample: CD4+ T cells from PBMCs cultured with SARS-CoV-2 spike peptides, taken after COVID-19 vaccination. The CDR3 loop is CATSDRPGQGTGYTF. The CDR3 nucleotides are TGTGCCACCAGTGATCGACCGGGACAGGGTACCGGCTACACCTTC.